These 22 T cell receptor beta chains share one sample of origin, sequenced in a study of blood T cell repertoires in COVID-19. Using immunoSEQ multiplex PCR, the repertoire was profiled, and TCRdb retains in-frame clones only, with some absent. The sample contains 250,000 to 300,000 clones, about nine tenths of which appear only once. Sequenced sample: peripheral blood. The receptors here all came from a woman in her 50s who had recovered from COVID-19.

The chain links TRBV9 to TRBJ1-1; D gene ambiguous. Germline V gives CDR1 SGDLS, CDR2 YYNGEE. With 4 bases removed from V and 7 bases from J, the gap between germline ends came to 11 bases. CDR3 size: 12 residues. In nucleotides, the CDR3 is TGTGCCAGCAGCACCTCACACAGTGAAGCTTTCTTT. Translation gives CASSTSHSEAFF. The variable domain in full, with the rest retrieved from reference TRBV9 and TRBJ1-1, is DSGVTQTPKHLITATGQRVTLRCSPRSGDLSVYWYQQSLDQGLQFLIQYYNGEERAKGNILERFSAQQFPDLHSELNLSSLELGDSALYFCASSTSHSEAFFGQGTRLTVV.

The chain is built from TRBV4-3 and TRBJ1-5, with TRBD1 matching over 7 bases. V dropped 3 bases and J dropped 4; count of bases not matched to a gene: 9. There are 16 residues in the CDR3. Germline CDR1 is LGHNA and CDR2 is YSLEER. The CDR3 region is CASSHEVGQPNQPQHF. CDR3 coding DNA: TGCGCCAGCAGCCATGAAGTGGGACAGCCGAATCAGCCCCAGCATTTT.

V usage is TRBV6-5 and J usage is TRBJ1-2; TRBD1 aligns across 9 bases. In germline, CDR1 is MNHEY, CDR2 SVGAGI. With 5 bases clipped from V and 3 bases from J, the junction kept 7 bases outside the gene matches. The CDR3 sequence is 15 residues long. The CDR3 DNA is TGTGCCAGCAGTCTCGGGACAGGGCTATACTATGGCTACACCTTC. This sequence encodes CASSLGTGLYYGYTF.

Notes on this clone: The junction departs from germline at one end; a sequencing error may be responsible. The V and J genes are TRBV28 and TRBJ1-2; 12 bases line up with TRBD1. The CDR3 length is 14 residues. CDR1 is MDHEN, CDR2 SYDVKM, per germline. CDR3 amino acids: CASSLLRDRGLGAF. The CDR3 DNA sequence: TGTGCCAGCAGTTTACTCCGGGACAGGGGGCTTGGTGCCTTC.

V usage is TRBV5-4 and J usage is TRBJ1-1; a possible D gene is TRBD1 (5 bases). Germline CDR1 and CDR2: SGHNT and YYREEE (reference sequence). CDR3 length equals 13 residues. The V gene lost 4 bases and the J gene lost 1 base, with 8 bases spanning the gap. CDR3: CASSRDRNTEAFF. The DNA of the CDR3 is TGTGCCAGCAGCAGAGACAGGAACACTGAAGCTTTCTTT.

The chain links TRBV27 to TRBJ2-7, with 9 bases lining up with TRBD1. The CDR3 covers 15 residues. Trimming at V came to 6 bases and at J to 2 bases, leaving 8 bases not matched to a gene. Per the germline V gene, CDR1 is MNHEY and CDR2 is SMNVEV (reference sequence). CDR3 amino acids: CASSHGTGLPYEQYF. Written as DNA, the CDR3 is TGTGCCAGCAGCCACGGGACAGGGTTGCCCTACGAGCAGTACTTC.

This sequence joins TRBV5-1 and TRBJ1-5; TRBD1 matches 8 bases. The CDR3 spans 15 residues. CDR1 and CDR2 (germline): SGHRS, YFSETQ. The V and J ends lost 2 bases and 3 bases, in that order; junction bases with no gene match: 4. DNA for the CDR3: TGCGCCAGCAGCTTAAGCAGGGGGCCCAATCAGCCCCAGCATTTT. Its translation is CASSLSRGPNQPQHF.

The chain combines TRBV15 with TRBJ2-7, with TRBD1 identical over 7 bases. From germline, CDR1 is LNHNV and CDR2 YYDKDF (reference sequence). Losses at the gene ends were 0 bases for V and 3 bases for J; bases not matched to a gene: 2. This CDR3 is 14 amino acids long. The CDR3 here is CATSRDWDSYEQYF. The CDR3 coding sequence is TGTGCCACCAGCAGAGATTGGGACAGCTACGAGCAGTACTTC.

V gene TRBV14 combines with J gene TRBJ2-7; 10 bases fit TRBD2. Germline V gene data show CDR1 as SGHDN and CDR2 as FVKESK. The CDR3 has 16 amino acids. J was trimmed by 3 bases and V by 0 bases; bases with no gene match: 5. For the CDR3, the DNA is TGTGCCAGCAGCCAAGATCTAGCGGGGGTTTACTACGAGCAGTACTTC. It is translated as CASSQDLAGVYYEQYF.

The table lists this clone with a few counts. The CDR3 DNA sequence: TGTGTCGGGGGCAGGACAGATACGCAGTATTTT. Its protein is CVGGRTDTQYF. The chain is built from TRBV30 and TRBJ2-3; perhaps D is TRBD1 or TRBD2 (6 bases each). The CDR3 length is 11 residues. The germline gives CDR1 GTSNPN, CDR2 SVGIG (reference sequence).

CDR3 sequence reads: CASSNPRTGEGYGYTF. The CDR3 DNA is TGTGCCAGTAGTAACCCTCGGACAGGGGAAGGCTATGGCTACACCTTC. The rearrangement joins TRBV19 to TRBJ1-2; 9 bases agree with TRBD1. The germline V gene has CDR1 LNHDA and CDR2 SQIVND (reference sequence). CDR3 length: 16 residues. V lost 4 bases and J lost 4; bases outside the gene matches: 10.

This rearrangement joins TRBV5-1 to TRBJ2-2; 16 bases map to TRBD2. The CDR3 is 17 residues long. After removal of 3 bases from V and 5 bases from J, the junction contained 4 bases not matched to a gene. Germline lookup yields CDR1 SGHRS and CDR2 YFSETQ. This CDR3 reads CASSWGTSGRETGELFF. In DNA, the CDR3 is TGCGCCAGCAGCTGGGGGACTAGCGGGAGGGAGACCGGGGAGCTGTTTTTT.

The rearrangement links TRBV7-2 to TRBJ1-1, with a weak D call TRBD1 (5 bases). CDR1 is SGHTA, CDR2 FQGNSA, per germline. This CDR3 contains 14 residues. The germline V and J ends were trimmed by 1 base and 4 bases, with 10 bases remaining between them. The CDR3 loop reads CASSLVGGGTEAFF. DNA for the CDR3: TGTGCCAGCAGCTTAGTCGGCGGGGGCACTGAAGCTTTCTTT.

The CDR3 protein is CATSTGAYQETQYF. The CDR3 nucleotides are TGTGCCACATCAACAGGGGCGTACCAAGAGACCCAGTACTTC. The V gene is TRBV10-3, the J gene TRBJ2-5, with TRBD1 identical over 7 bases. The J segment lost 0 bases and the V segment lost 10 bases, leaving 8 bases of the junction unmatched. Germline CDR1 ENHRY, CDR2 SYGVKD. This CDR3 has 14 amino acids.

CDR3 DNA sequence: TGTGCCAGCTCTCCGTCAACAGTGAACACTGAAGCTTTCTTT. Translated, it gives CASSPSTVNTEAFF. The chain links TRBV18 to TRBJ1-1; D not resolved. Germline lookup yields CDR1 KGHSH and CDR2 LQKENI. The CDR3 length is 14 residues. V shed 6 bases and J shed 0 bases, with 11 bases lying between them.

The rearrangement joins TRBV6-1 to TRBJ1-1; perhaps TRBD1 as D (5 bases). The CDR3 spans 15 residues. Germline-derived CDR1 and CDR2 are MNHNS and SASEGT. Between the trimmed V and J ends, which lost 5 bases and 4 bases, there was a span of 17 bases. The CDR3 coding sequence is TGTGCCAGCAGTACGCTTGGGGGGTTGGGCACTGAAGCTTTCTTT. It yields the protein CASSTLGGLGTEAFF.

The chain uses TRBV14 and TRBJ2-1, with D unclear. Between the trimmed V and J ends, which lost 4 bases and 8 bases, there was a span of 9 bases. Germline V CDR1 and CDR2: SGHDN, FVKESK. This CDR3 is built from 12 residues. CDR3 sequence (DNA): TGTGCCAGCAGCCCAACTCGCTATGAGCAGTTCTTC. This translates into CASSPTRYEQFF.

The chain uses TRBV9 and TRBJ1-3, with no clear D. The germline CDR1 and CDR2 sequences are SGDLS and YYNGEE. The CDR3 is 16 amino acids. Trimming took off 0 bases at V and 0 bases at J, with 10 bases between the two ends. Written as DNA, the CDR3 is TGTGCCAGCAGCGTAGCTACGACAAGCTCTGGAAACACCATATATTTT. Its translation: CASSVATTSSGNTIYF.

The V and J genes are TRBV5-1 and TRBJ1-2; no clear D. The V gene's germline CDR1 is SGHRS and CDR2 YFSETQ. The V end was cut by 0 bases, the J end by 2 bases, with 5 bases between. This CDR3 is built from 13 residues. CDR3 sequence reads: CASSLVQNYGYTF. The CDR3 DNA sequence: TGCGCCAGCAGCTTGGTACAGAACTATGGCTACACCTTC.

The rearrangement joins TRBV7-2 to TRBJ1-5; 9 bases match TRBD1. V shed 3 bases, J shed 6 bases, and the junction held 12 bases outside the gene matches. From germline, CDR1 is SGHTA and CDR2 FQGNSA. The length of the CDR3 is 17 residues. The CDR3: CASSLTRDRVIIQPQHF. The CDR3 DNA reads as TGTGCCAGCAGCTTGACCCGGGACAGGGTTATTATTCAGCCCCAGCATTTT. The full variable domain, rest sourced from reference TRBV7-2 and TRBJ1-5, is GAGVSQSPSNKVTEKGKDVELRCDPISGHTALYWYRQSLGQGLEFLIYFQGNSAPDKSGLPSDRFSAERTGGSVSTLTIQRTQQEDSAVYLCASSLTRDRVIIQPQHFGDGTRLSIL.

The V gene is TRBV29-1, the J gene TRBJ1-2; the match to TRBD1 covers 9 bases. The J segment lost 6 bases and the V segment lost 6 bases, leaving 14 bases of the junction unmatched. Germline-derived CDR1 and CDR2 are SQVTM and ANQGSEA. The CDR3 loop spans 15 amino acids. This chain's CDR3 is CSVNEPGQGADGYTF. CDR3 DNA sequence: TGCAGCGTCAACGAACCGGGACAGGGTGCGGATGGCTACACCTTC.

V is TRBV2 and J is TRBJ2-7; D may be TRBD2 (6 bases). Trimming cost V 1 base and J 0 bases, with 16 bases left between them. The germline gives CDR1 SNHLY, CDR2 FYNNEI. This CDR3 is built from 17 residues. CDR3 sequence (DNA): TGTGCCAGCAGTGAAGGGCTTCTTAGGGACTCCTCCTACGAGCAGTACTTC. As protein: CASSEGLLRDSSYEQYF.